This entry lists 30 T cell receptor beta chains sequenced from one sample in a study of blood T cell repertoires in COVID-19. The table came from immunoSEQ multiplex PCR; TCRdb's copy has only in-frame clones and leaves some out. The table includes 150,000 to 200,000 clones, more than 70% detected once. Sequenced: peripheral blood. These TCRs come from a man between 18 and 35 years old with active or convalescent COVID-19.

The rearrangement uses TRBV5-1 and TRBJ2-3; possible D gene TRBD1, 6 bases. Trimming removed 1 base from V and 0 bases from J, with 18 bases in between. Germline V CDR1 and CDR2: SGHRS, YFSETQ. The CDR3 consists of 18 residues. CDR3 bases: TGCGCCAGCAGCTTGTTCCTTGATACAGGGATCAGCACAGATACGCAGTATTTT. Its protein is CASSLFLDTGISTDTQYF. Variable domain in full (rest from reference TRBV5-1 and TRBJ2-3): KAGVTQTPRYLIKTRGQQVTLSCSPISGHRSVSWYQQTPGQGLQFLFEYFSETQRNKGNFPGRFSGRQFSNSRSEMNVSTLELGDSALYLCASSLFLDTGISTDTQYFGPGTRLTVL.

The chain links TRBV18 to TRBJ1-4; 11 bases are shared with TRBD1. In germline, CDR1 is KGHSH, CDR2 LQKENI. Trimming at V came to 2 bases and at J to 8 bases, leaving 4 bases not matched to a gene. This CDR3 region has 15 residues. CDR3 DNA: TGTGCCAGCTCACCAGGACAGGGGGCCTTGGAAAAACTGTTTTTT. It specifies CASSPGQGALEKLFF.

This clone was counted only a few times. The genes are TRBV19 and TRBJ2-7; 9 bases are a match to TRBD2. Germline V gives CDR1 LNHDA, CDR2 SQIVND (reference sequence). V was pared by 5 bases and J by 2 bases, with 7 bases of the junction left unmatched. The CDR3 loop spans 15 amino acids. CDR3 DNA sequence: TGTGCCAGTAGTCTCACTAGCGGGTCGACCTACGAGCAGTACTTC. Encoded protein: CASSLTSGSTYEQYF.

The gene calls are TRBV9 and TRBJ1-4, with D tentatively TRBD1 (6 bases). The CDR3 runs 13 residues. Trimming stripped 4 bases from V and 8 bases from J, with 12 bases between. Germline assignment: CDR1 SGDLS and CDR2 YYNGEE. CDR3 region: CASSPSTGEKLFF. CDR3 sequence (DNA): TGTGCCAGCAGCCCGTCAACAGGGGAAAAACTGTTTTTT.

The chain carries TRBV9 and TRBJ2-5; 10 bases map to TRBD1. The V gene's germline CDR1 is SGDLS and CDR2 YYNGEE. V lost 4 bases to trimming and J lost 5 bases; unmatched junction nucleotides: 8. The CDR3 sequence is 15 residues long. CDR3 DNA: TGTGCCAGCAGCACCCGACAGGGGGCGGTGGAGACCCAGTACTTC. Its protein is CASSTRQGAVETQYF.

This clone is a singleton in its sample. CDR3 loop: CASMNGGGFGGYTF. The DNA of the CDR3 is TGTGCCAGCATGAACGGGGGTGGTTTCGGTGGCTACACCTTC. J is TRBJ1-2 and V is TRBV28; TRBD1 is a possible D gene (5 bases). The CDR3 contains 14 residues. Trimming left V 7 bases short and J 7 bases short, with 19 bases between. The germline gives CDR1 MDHEN, CDR2 SYDVKM.

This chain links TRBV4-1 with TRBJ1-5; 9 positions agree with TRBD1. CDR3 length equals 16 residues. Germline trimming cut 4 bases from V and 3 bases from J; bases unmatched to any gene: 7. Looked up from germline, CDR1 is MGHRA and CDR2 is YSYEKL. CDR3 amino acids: CASSRATGGFNQPQHF. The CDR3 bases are TGCGCCAGCAGCCGCGCGACAGGGGGTTTCAATCAGCCCCAGCATTTT.

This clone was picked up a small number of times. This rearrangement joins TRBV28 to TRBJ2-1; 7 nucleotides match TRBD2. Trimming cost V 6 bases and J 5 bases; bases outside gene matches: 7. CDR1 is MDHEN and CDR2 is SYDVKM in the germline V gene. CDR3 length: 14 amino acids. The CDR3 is CASRIAGLNNEQFF. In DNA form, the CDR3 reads TGTGCCAGCAGAATAGCGGGTTTGAACAATGAGCAGTTCTTC.

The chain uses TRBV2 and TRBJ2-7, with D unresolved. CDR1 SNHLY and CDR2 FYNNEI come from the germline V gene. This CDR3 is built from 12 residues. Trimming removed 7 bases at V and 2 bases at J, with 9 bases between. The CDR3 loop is CASTNSPYEQYF. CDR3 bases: TGTGCCAGCACGAACAGCCCCTACGAGCAGTACTTC. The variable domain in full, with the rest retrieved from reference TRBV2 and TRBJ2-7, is EPEVTQTPSHQVTQMGQEVILRCVPISNHLYFYWYRQILGQKVEFLVSFYNNEISEKSEIFDDQFSVERPDGSNFTLKIRSTKLEDSAMYFCASTNSPYEQYFGPGTRLTVT.

The CDR3 reads CASRQRAGGGEKLFF. The CDR3 nucleotides read TGTGCCAGCAGACAACGGGCAGGGGGCGGTGAAAAACTGTTTTTT. The rearrangement uses TRBV7-2 and TRBJ1-4; 8 bases are a match to TRBD1. V gave up 6 bases and J gave up 7 bases; unmatched junction bases: 10. In germline, CDR1 is SGHTA, CDR2 FQGNSA. The CDR3 loop spans 15 amino acids.

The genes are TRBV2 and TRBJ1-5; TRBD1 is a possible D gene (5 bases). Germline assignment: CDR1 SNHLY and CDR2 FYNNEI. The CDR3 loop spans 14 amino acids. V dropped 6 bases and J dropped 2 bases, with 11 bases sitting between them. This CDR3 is CASRSGGGNQPQHF. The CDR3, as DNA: TGTGCCAGCAGGTCTGGGGGGGGCAATCAGCCCCAGCATTTT.

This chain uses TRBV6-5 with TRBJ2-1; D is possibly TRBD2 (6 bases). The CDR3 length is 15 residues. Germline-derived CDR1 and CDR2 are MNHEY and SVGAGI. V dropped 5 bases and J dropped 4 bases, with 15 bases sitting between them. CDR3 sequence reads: CASSLRGTLYNEQFF. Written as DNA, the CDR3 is TGTGCCAGCAGTCTCCGGGGGACCCTTTACAATGAGCAGTTCTTC.

The CDR3 sequence is CASSNGKGQGASGYTF. The DNA of the CDR3 is TGCGCCAGCAGCAACGGGAAGGGACAGGGGGCGAGCGGCTACACCTTC. The chain uses TRBV5-1 and TRBJ1-2, with 12 bases that match TRBD1. The CDR3 is 16 amino acids. V lost 4 bases and J lost 8; bases outside the gene matches: 12. Per germline, CDR1 SGHRS and CDR2 YFSETQ.

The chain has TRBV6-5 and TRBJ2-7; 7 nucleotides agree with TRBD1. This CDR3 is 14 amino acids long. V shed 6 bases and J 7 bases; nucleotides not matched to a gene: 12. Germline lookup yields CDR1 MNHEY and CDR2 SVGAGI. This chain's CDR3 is CASSRNDRAREQYF. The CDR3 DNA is TGTGCCAGCAGCCGCAATGACAGGGCCCGGGAGCAGTACTTC.

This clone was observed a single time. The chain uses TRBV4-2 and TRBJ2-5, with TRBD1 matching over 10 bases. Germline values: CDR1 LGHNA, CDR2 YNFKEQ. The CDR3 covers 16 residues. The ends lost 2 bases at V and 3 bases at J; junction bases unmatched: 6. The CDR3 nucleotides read TGTGCCAGCAGCCAACCACGGACAGGGGGGGAAGAGACCCAGTACTTC. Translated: CASSQPRTGGEETQYF.

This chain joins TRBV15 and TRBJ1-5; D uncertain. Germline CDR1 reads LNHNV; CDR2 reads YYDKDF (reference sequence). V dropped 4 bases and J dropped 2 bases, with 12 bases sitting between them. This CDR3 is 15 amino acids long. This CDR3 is CATSILFSGNQPQHF. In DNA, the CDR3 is TGTGCCACCAGCATACTTTTTTCGGGCAATCAGCCCCAGCATTTT.

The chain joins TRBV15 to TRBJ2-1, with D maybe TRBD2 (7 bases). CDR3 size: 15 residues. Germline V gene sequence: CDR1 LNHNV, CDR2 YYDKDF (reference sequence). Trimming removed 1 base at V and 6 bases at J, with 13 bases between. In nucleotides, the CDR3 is TGTGCCACCAGCAGAGCCAGGGGAGGGGTCAATGAGCAGTTCTTC. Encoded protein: CATSRARGGVNEQFF.

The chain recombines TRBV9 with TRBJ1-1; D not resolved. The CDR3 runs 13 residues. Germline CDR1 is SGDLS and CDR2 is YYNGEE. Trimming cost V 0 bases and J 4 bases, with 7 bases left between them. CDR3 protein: CASSVGVSTEAFF. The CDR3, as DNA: TGTGCCAGCAGCGTAGGAGTGAGCACTGAAGCTTTCTTT.

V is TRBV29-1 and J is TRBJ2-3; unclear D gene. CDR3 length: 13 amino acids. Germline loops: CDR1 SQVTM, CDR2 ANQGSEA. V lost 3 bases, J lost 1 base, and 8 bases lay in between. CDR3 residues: CSVDPAGTDTQYF. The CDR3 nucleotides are TGCAGCGTTGACCCCGCGGGCACAGATACGCAGTATTTT.

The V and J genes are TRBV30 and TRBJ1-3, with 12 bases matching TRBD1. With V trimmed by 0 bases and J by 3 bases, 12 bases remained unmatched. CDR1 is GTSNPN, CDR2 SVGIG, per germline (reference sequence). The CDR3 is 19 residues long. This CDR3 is CAWSVSRDRGQSDGNTIYF. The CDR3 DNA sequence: TGTGCCTGGAGTGTCTCCCGGGACAGGGGGCAATCAGATGGAAACACCATATATTTT.

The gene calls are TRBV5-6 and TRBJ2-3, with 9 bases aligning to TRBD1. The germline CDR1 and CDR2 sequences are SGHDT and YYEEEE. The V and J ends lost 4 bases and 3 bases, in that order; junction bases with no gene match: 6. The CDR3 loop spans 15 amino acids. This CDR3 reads CASSRRTGETDTQYF. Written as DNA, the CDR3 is TGTGCCAGCAGCCGCCGGACAGGGGAGACAGATACGCAGTATTTT.

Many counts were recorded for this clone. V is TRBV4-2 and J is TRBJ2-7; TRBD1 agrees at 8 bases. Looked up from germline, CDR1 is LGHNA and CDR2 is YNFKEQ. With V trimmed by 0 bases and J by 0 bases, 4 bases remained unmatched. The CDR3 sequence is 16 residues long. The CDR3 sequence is CASSQDQGASSYEQYF. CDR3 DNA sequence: TGTGCCAGCAGCCAAGATCAGGGGGCATCCTCCTACGAGCAGTACTTC.

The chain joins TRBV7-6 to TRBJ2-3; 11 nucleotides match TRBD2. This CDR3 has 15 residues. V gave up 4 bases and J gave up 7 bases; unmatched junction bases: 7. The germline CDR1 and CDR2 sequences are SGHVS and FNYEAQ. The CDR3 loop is CASSSPSGGRNTQYF. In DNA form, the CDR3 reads TGTGCCAGCAGCTCTCCTAGCGGGGGGAGAAATACGCAGTATTTT.

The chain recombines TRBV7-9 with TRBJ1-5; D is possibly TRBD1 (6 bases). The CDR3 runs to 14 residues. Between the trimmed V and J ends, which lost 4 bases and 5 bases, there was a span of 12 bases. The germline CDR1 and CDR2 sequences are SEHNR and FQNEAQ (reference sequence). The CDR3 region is CASSSQGRDQPQHF. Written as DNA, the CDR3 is TGTGCCAGCAGCTCACAGGGTCGCGATCAGCCCCAGCATTTT.

The CDR3: CASSELLGTSSAQETQYF. CDR3 DNA: TGTGCCAGCAGTGAACTCCTGGGAACTAGCTCGGCACAAGAGACCCAGTACTTC. V gene TRBV2 combines with J gene TRBJ2-5; D may be TRBD2 (6 bases). CDR1 and CDR2 (germline): SNHLY, FYNNEI. This CDR3 region has 18 residues. Trimming removed 2 bases at V and 2 bases at J, with 21 bases between.

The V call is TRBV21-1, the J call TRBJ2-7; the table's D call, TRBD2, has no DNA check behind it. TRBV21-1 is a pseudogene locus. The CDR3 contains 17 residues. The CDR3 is CASSKVLRVASPYEQYF. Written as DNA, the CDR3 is TGTGCCAGCAGCAAAGTCCTCCGGGTCGCTTCTCCCTACGAGCAGTACTTC.

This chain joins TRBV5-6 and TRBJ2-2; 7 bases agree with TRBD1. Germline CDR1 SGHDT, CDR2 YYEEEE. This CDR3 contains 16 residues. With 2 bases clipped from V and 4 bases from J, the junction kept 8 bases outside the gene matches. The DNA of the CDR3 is TGTGCCAGCAGCTTAGACCACAGGGGCGGCACCGGGGAGCTGTTTTTT. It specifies CASSLDHRGGTGELFF.

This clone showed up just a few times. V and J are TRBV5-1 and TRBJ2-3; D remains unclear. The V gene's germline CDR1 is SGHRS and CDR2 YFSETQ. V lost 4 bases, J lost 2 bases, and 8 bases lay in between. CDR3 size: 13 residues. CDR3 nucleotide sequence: TGCGCCAGCAGCGACCGGGTCACAGATACGCAGTATTTT. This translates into CASSDRVTDTQYF.

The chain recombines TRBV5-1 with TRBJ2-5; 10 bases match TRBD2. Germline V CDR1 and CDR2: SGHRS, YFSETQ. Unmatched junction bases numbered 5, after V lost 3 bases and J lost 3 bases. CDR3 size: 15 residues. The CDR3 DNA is TGCGCCAGCAGCTCAACCGGGACTAGCGAAGAGACCCAGTACTTC. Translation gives CASSSTGTSEETQYF.

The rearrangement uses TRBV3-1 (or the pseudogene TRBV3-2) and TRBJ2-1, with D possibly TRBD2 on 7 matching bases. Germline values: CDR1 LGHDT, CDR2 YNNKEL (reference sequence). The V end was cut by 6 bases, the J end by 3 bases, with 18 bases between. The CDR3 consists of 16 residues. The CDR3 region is CASSLTGGRIYNEQFF. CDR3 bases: TGTGCCAGCAGTCTCACCGGGGGGCGGATCTACAATGAGCAGTTCTTC.